This passage covers 26 T cell receptor beta chains from one sample sequenced in a study of cytomegalovirus exposure and HLA in healthy donors (dated by TCRdb to 2016 to 2017). The library relied on the immunoSEQ multiplex PCR assay. For the multiplex PCR, a mixture combining 60 forward primers for TCR Vbeta segments and 13 reverse primers for TCR Jbeta segments was used. The table was pulled from immuneACCESS by TCRdb, which kept in-frame rearrangements only. Such tables lose some clones; where checked, under half of the loss comes from unresolved V genes, and the rest has no known cause. In this sample the table shows 110,000 to 150,000 clones, 80% of which occur a single time. The top ten hold about 5% of the sample. The sequencing sample was made of PBMCs. These receptors all stem from a male donor in good health and CMV-seronegative.

The genes are TRBV19 and TRBJ2-2; 7 bases map to TRBD2. This CDR3 contains 17 residues. V shed 5 bases, J shed 0 bases, and the junction held 9 bases outside the gene matches. Germline-derived CDR1 and CDR2 are LNHDA and SQIVND (reference sequence). The CDR3 reads CASSPLGGTTNTGELFF. The CDR3 DNA follows: TGTGCCAGTAGTCCTCTGGGGGGGACTACGAACACCGGGGAGCTGTTTTTT. The full variable domain, rest sourced from reference TRBV19 and TRBJ2-2, is DGGITQSPKYLFRKEGQNVTLSCEQNLNHDAMYWYRQDPGQGLRLIYYSQIVNDFQKGDIAEGYSVSREKKESFPLTVTSAQKNPTAFYLCASSPLGGTTNTGELFFGEGSRLTVL.

The V and J genes are TRBV5-1 and TRBJ2-1; D is unresolved. The CDR3 loop spans 16 amino acids. The V gene lost 4 bases and the J gene lost 0 bases, with 14 bases spanning the gap. Per the germline V gene, CDR1 is SGHRS and CDR2 is YFSETQ. The CDR3 protein is CASSTLPTSSYNEQFF. DNA for the CDR3: TGCGCCAGCAGCACACTACCCACAAGCTCCTACAATGAGCAGTTCTTC.

The V and J genes are TRBV18 and TRBJ1-1, with 7 nucleotides matching TRBD1. V shed 4 bases, J shed 3 bases, and the junction held 8 bases outside the gene matches. The germline V gene encodes CDR1 KGHSH and CDR2 LQKENI. The CDR3 runs to 15 residues. The CDR3 loop is CASSRLTGPDTEAFF. The CDR3 region has the DNA TGTGCCAGCTCACGGCTGACAGGGCCTGACACTGAAGCTTTCTTT.

The V and J genes are TRBV5-1 and TRBJ1-1, with 7 bases aligning to TRBD1. Per germline, CDR1 SGHRS and CDR2 YFSETQ. CDR3 length equals 16 residues. The trim removed 1 base at V and 4 bases at J, leaving 10 bases unmatched. CDR3 residues: CASSLTPTGSVTEAFF. The CDR3 DNA reads as TGCGCCAGCAGCTTGACCCCGACAGGGTCGGTCACTGAAGCTTTCTTT.

V is TRBV7-8 and J is TRBJ2-7; D may be TRBD1 (6 bases). The V and J ends lost 1 base and 4 bases respectively, with 17 bases between them. CDR3 length: 16 residues. Germline assignment: CDR1 SGHVS and CDR2 FQNEAQ. This CDR3 reads CASSLGYGRGGYEQYF. The CDR3 DNA sequence: TGTGCCAGCAGCTTAGGTTATGGTAGAGGGGGATACGAGCAGTACTTC.

V and J are TRBV30 and TRBJ1-1; D is unresolved. V was clipped by 4 bases and J by 3 bases, with 12 bases between them. The CDR3 has 13 residues. Germline assignment: CDR1 GTSNPN and CDR2 SVGIG (reference sequence). The CDR3 DNA sequence: TGTGCCTGGAAACAGTCGGTCGACACTGAAGCTTTCTTT. Its protein is CAWKQSVDTEAFF. Full variable domain (missing parts from reference TRBV30 and TRBJ1-1): SQTIHQWPATLVQPVGSPLSLECTVEGTSNPNLYWYRQAAGRGLQLLFYSVGIGQISSEVPQNLSASRPQDRQFILSSKKLLLSDSGFYLCAWKQSVDTEAFFGQGTRLTVV.

V gene TRBV4-3 combines with J gene TRBJ2-7; no definite D call. V was clipped by 0 bases and J by 3 bases, with 15 bases between them. The germline V gene has CDR1 LGHNA and CDR2 YSLEER. The CDR3 runs to 16 residues. The DNA of the CDR3 is TGCGCCAGCAGCCAAGATCTGCTTTCTATTTTCTACGAGCAGTACTTC. Encoded protein: CASSQDLLSIFYEQYF.

This chain links TRBV2 with TRBJ1-4; no firm D call. CDR3 length: 12 amino acids. In germline, CDR1 is SNHLY, CDR2 FYNNEI. CDR3 sequence reads: CAGRRANEKLFF. CDR3 nucleotides: TGTGCAGGGAGAAGGGCTAATGAAAAACTGTTTTTT.

The chain recombines TRBV14 with TRBJ2-6; 7 positions agree with TRBD1. V dropped 1 base and J dropped 2; count of bases not matched to a gene: 2. Germline assignment: CDR1 SGHDN and CDR2 FVKESK. This CDR3 has 16 residues. The CDR3 region has the DNA TGTGCCAGCAGCCAAGGAGACAGGGCTGGGGCCAACGTCCTGACTTTC. The encoded protein is CASSQGDRAGANVLTF.

The chain combines TRBV29-1 with TRBJ2-1, with 9 bases identical to TRBD2. Trimming removed 4 bases from V and 4 bases from J; junction bases left unmatched: 8. CDR1 and CDR2 from the germline V gene are SQVTM and ANQGSEA. The CDR3 has 15 amino acids. CDR3 in amino acids: CSVVRGGGAYNEQFF. CDR3 nucleotide sequence: TGCAGCGTTGTAAGGGGCGGGGGGGCATACAATGAGCAGTTCTTC.

The rearrangement uses TRBV10-3 and TRBJ2-2; 9 nucleotides align to TRBD1. V dropped 4 bases and J dropped 5; count of bases not matched to a gene: 8. CDR3 length: 16 amino acids. Germline-derived CDR1 and CDR2 are ENHRY and SYGVKD. This CDR3 is CAISAGGTGSTGELFF. The DNA for the CDR3 is TGTGCCATCAGTGCAGGCGGGACAGGGAGTACCGGGGAGCTGTTTTTT.

This chain joins TRBV7-3 and TRBJ1-2; 7 nucleotides line up with TRBD1. The germline V gene encodes CDR1 SGHTA and CDR2 FQGTGA. The CDR3 contains 15 residues. V lost 0 bases to trimming and J lost 6 bases; unmatched junction nucleotides: 7. For the CDR3, the DNA is TGTGCCAGCAGCTTAACGGCAGACAGGGCCAATGGCTACACCTTC. It translates to CASSLTADRANGYTF.

V gene TRBV4-3 combines with J gene TRBJ1-1; TRBD1 matches 7 bases. Germline lookup yields CDR1 LGHNA and CDR2 YSLEER. This CDR3 region has 15 residues. Trimming cost V 4 bases and J 4 bases; bases outside gene matches: 9. The CDR3 DNA sequence: TGCGCCAGCAGCCGGGATCAGGGGGTGGGCACTGAAGCTTTCTTT. Translation gives CASSRDQGVGTEAFF.

This clone was observed once. The CDR3 spells CASNRGRCNQPQHF. The CDR3 nucleotides are TGTGCCAGCAACAGGGGTCGTTGCAATCAGCCCCAGCATTTT. The chain links TRBV6-4 to TRBJ1-5; 7 bases match TRBD1. The CDR3 loop spans 14 amino acids. CDR1 and CDR2 (germline): MRHNA, SNTAGT. V dropped 7 bases and J dropped 2; count of bases not matched to a gene: 5.

The chain recombines TRBV4-3 with TRBJ2-7, with D possibly being TRBD1 (5 bases). Per the germline V gene, CDR1 is LGHNA and CDR2 is YSLEER. The CDR3 is 13 residues long. With 3 bases removed from V and 7 bases from J, the gap between germline ends came to 13 bases. In nucleotides, the CDR3 is TGCGCCAGCAGCCAGGGGCGCGGTTTTGAGCAGTACTTC. Its translation: CASSQGRGFEQYF.

In the case of this clone: At one end the junction does not follow the germline gene, possibly because of a read error. The rearrangement uses TRBV27 and TRBJ2-6; 7 nucleotides line up with TRBD1. CDR1 is MNHEY and CDR2 is SMNVEV in the germline V gene (reference sequence). The CDR3 is 17 amino acids. CDR3 residues: CASSPRDSLSGANGLTF. The CDR3 DNA reads TGTGCCAGCAGTCCCCGGGACAGCCTCTCTGGGGCCAACGGCCTGACTTTC. Looking up the rest from reference TRBV27 and TRBJ2-6 gives the full variable domain: EAQVTQNPRYLITVTGKKLTVTCSQNMNHEYMSWYRQDPGLGLRQIYYSMNVEVTDKGDVPEGYKVSRKEKRNFPLILESPSPNQTSLYFCASSPRDSLSGANGLTFGAGSRLTVL.

The V gene is TRBV5-1, the J gene TRBJ2-3, with 11 bases identical to TRBD2. The CDR3 extends over 15 amino acids. The germline CDR1 and CDR2 sequences are SGHRS and YFSETQ. V shed 0 bases, J shed 6 bases, and the junction held 3 bases outside the gene matches. CDR3 nucleotide sequence: TGCGCCAGCAGCTTGGTTAGCGGGGGGGACGATACGCAGTATTTT. Encoded protein: CASSLVSGGDDTQYF.

The CDR3 DNA follows: TGTGCCAGCAGGTCTACAGGGGTTGGTGGCTACACCTTC. Translating it yields CASRSTGVGGYTF. The chain couples TRBV28 to TRBJ1-2; 7 bases line up with TRBD1. Germline CDR1 and CDR2: MDHEN and SYDVKM. There are 13 residues in the CDR3. J gave up 7 bases and V 6 bases, and 8 bases lay outside the gene matches.

The chain joins TRBV7-2 to TRBJ2-3; 8 positions agree with TRBD1. J was trimmed by 3 bases and V by 1 base; bases with no gene match: 12. CDR1 is SGHTA, CDR2 FQGNSA, per germline. This CDR3 is built from 18 residues. The CDR3, as DNA: TGTGCCAGCAGCTTAGAGGTCGCCCGGACAGGGTATACAGATACGCAGTATTTT. Its protein product is CASSLEVARTGYTDTQYF.

This chain uses TRBV4-3 with TRBJ1-5; possible D gene TRBD1, 5 bases. The V end was cut by 0 bases, the J end by 6 bases, with 15 bases between. The CDR3 covers 16 residues. Per the germline V gene, CDR1 is LGHNA and CDR2 is YSLEER. The CDR3: CASSQDYLWGGQPQHF. CDR3 nucleotides: TGCGCCAGCAGCCAAGATTACTTATGGGGGGGTCAGCCCCAGCATTTT.

The chain recombines TRBV5-1 with TRBJ1-4; a possible D gene is TRBD1 (5 bases). Trimming removed 0 bases from V and 4 bases from J, with 7 bases in between. The CDR3 is 14 residues long. Germline V lookup: CDR1 SGHRS, CDR2 YFSETQ. This chain's CDR3 is CASSLAGGNEKLFF. The CDR3 DNA sequence: TGCGCCAGCAGCTTGGCCGGGGGTAATGAAAAACTGTTTTTT.

The CDR3 region is CSADRGGNEQFF. CDR3 in DNA: TGCAGCGCCGACAGGGGCGGCAATGAGCAGTTCTTC. The chain combines TRBV29-1 with TRBJ2-1, with 8 bases that match TRBD1. The CDR3 is made up of 12 amino acids. V was clipped by 7 bases and J by 6 bases; unmatched bases: 5. CDR1 is SQVTM, CDR2 ANQGSEA, per germline.

The V call is TRBV11-2, the J call TRBJ2-3; a weak D match, TRBD1 (6 bases). Trimming stripped 1 base from V and 3 bases from J, with 14 bases between. The CDR3 spans 16 residues. Germline values: CDR1 SGHAT, CDR2 FQNNGV. The CDR3 region has the DNA TGTGCCAGCAGCTTAGTCCAGGGGCAGGGTACAGATACGCAGTATTTT. Encoded protein: CASSLVQGQGTDTQYF.

The rearrangement joins TRBV9 to TRBJ2-2; D possibly corresponds to TRBD2 (6 bases). The V end lost 5 bases, the J end lost 0 bases, and 8 bases lay between the germline ends. The CDR3 spans 14 residues. Germline values: CDR1 SGDLS, CDR2 YYNGEE. The CDR3 sequence is CASSRGANTGELFF. In nucleotides, the CDR3 is TGTGCCAGCAGTCGCGGGGCGAACACCGGGGAGCTGTTTTTT.

This sequence joins TRBV19 and TRBJ1-5, with 7 positions matching TRBD1. Losses at the gene ends were 7 bases for V and 3 bases for J; bases not matched to a gene: 6. The CDR3 runs to 14 residues. Germline lookup yields CDR1 LNHDA and CDR2 SQIVND (reference sequence). The CDR3 reads CASTSGTVNQPQHF. The CDR3, as DNA: TGTGCCAGTACCTCCGGGACAGTCAATCAGCCCCAGCATTTT.

This clone was detected once. This chain joins TRBV4-1 and TRBJ2-2, with D tentatively TRBD2 (6 bases). V dropped 1 base and J dropped 3 bases, with 15 bases sitting between them. Germline V gene sequence: CDR1 MGHRA, CDR2 YSYEKL. This CDR3 has 17 residues. DNA of the CDR3: TGCGCCAGCAGCCAAGTGGTCCGGACGGGAGACACCGGGGAGCTGTTTTTT. Its translation is CASSQVVRTGDTGELFF.